Shown below are 21 T cell receptor beta chains from a single sample sequenced in a study of CD8+ T cells in alopecia areata. As the sequencing template, cDNA was produced by extracting RNA and reverse transcribing it. Clones were read by immunoSEQ multiplex PCR, and TCRdb kept only the in-frame ones, dropping some. The sample gives 120,000 or so clones, around 45% of which show up once; roughly 10% is in the top ten. Sequencing input: NKG2D-low CD8+ T cells sorted from blood. The origin of the receptors is a human donor with alopecia areata.

This rearrangement joins TRBV5-6 to TRBJ1-2; the D is unclear. Trimming stripped 0 bases from V and 3 bases from J, with 9 bases between. Germline CDR1 and CDR2: SGHDT and YYEEEE. CDR3 length: 14 amino acids. This chain's CDR3 is CASSLGRAHYGYTF. The CDR3, as DNA: TGTGCCAGCAGCTTGGGGCGGGCTCACTATGGCTACACCTTC.

Comments on this clone: Other DNA sequences of this sample code for an identical CDR3. The chain carries TRBV27 and TRBJ2-7, with TRBD1 matching over 9 bases. From germline, CDR1 is MNHEY and CDR2 SMNVEV (reference sequence). V lost 5 bases to trimming and J lost 4 bases; unmatched junction nucleotides: 3. The CDR3 extends over 13 amino acids. The DNA for the CDR3 is TGTGCCAGCAGTCCAGGGACAGGGTACGAGCAGTACTTC. The encoded protein is CASSPGTGYEQYF.

This chain links TRBV13 with TRBJ2-7, with D tentatively TRBD1 (6 bases). Germline V CDR1 and CDR2: PRHDT, FYEKMQ (reference sequence). The V and J ends lost 4 bases and 0 bases respectively, with 10 bases between them. The CDR3 is made up of 14 amino acids. The CDR3 loop is CASSSRDTSYEQYF. The CDR3, as DNA: TGTGCCAGCAGCTCCCGGGACACCTCCTACGAGCAGTACTTC.

The chain joins TRBV29-1 to TRBJ2-1, with 12 bases lining up with TRBD1. The CDR3 loop spans 14 amino acids. The V segment lost 5 bases and the J segment 9 bases; nucleotides outside the gene matches: 8. The germline V gene encodes CDR1 SQVTM and CDR2 ANQGSEA. CDR3 sequence reads: CSVTGTGGEGEQFF. For the CDR3, the DNA is TGCAGCGTTACCGGGACAGGGGGCGAAGGTGAGCAGTTCTTC.

Only a few counts were recorded for this clone. The genes are TRBV29-1 and TRBJ1-2; D not resolved. The V gene lost 6 bases and the J gene lost 3 bases, with 11 bases spanning the gap. Germline assignment: CDR1 SQVTM and CDR2 ANQGSEA. This CDR3 is built from 12 residues. CDR3 nucleotide sequence: TGCAGCGTCGTTCTAGAAGACTATGGCTACACCTTC. This gives the protein CSVVLEDYGYTF. Drawing the rest from reference TRBV29-1 and TRBJ1-2, the complete variable domain is SAVISQKPSRDICQRGTSLTIQCQVDSQVTMMFWYRQQPGQSLTLIATANQGSEATYESGFVIDKFPISRPNLTFSTLTVSNMSPEDSSIYLCSVVLEDYGYTFGSGTRLTVV.

This clone was recorded a few times. The CDR3 sequence: CSDGPTNNEQFF. The CDR3 DNA reads as TGCAGCGACGGGCCAACCAACAATGAGCAGTTCTTC. The rearrangement uses TRBV29-1 and TRBJ2-1; D remains ambiguous. V dropped 7 bases and J dropped 5 bases, with 12 bases sitting between them. In germline, CDR1 is SQVTM, CDR2 ANQGSEA. This CDR3 has 12 residues.

This chain uses TRBV27 with TRBJ2-1, with D possibly being TRBD1 or TRBD2 (5 bases each). The V gene's germline CDR1 is MNHEY and CDR2 SMNVEV (reference sequence). The V gene lost 4 bases and the J gene lost 0 bases, with 16 bases spanning the gap. The CDR3 is made up of 17 amino acids. DNA for the CDR3: TGTGCCAGCAGTTGGGAATTCGGGACGAGCTCCTACAATGAGCAGTTCTTC. It translates to CASSWEFGTSSYNEQFF.

There are a few counts of this clone. The CDR3 bases are TGTGCCAGCAGCGTCGACAGTCGGGGCGGCTACACCTTC. Encoded protein: CASSVDSRGGYTF. This sequence joins TRBV9 and TRBJ1-2; possible D gene TRBD1, 5 bases. The CDR3 consists of 13 residues. Trimming took off 2 bases at V and 8 bases at J, with 13 bases between the two ends. Germline V gives CDR1 SGDLS, CDR2 YYNGEE.

The rearrangement joins TRBV19 to TRBJ2-1, with 12 bases that match TRBD2. Germline CDR1 LNHDA, CDR2 SQIVND (reference sequence). CDR3 size: 19 residues. The V and J ends lost 4 bases and 6 bases, in that order; junction bases with no gene match: 16. CDR3 nucleotides: TGTGCCAGTAGTACCCCGACTAGCGGGAGCCCCCCCTACAGCAATGAGCAGTTCTTC. Protein product: CASSTPTSGSPPYSNEQFF.

The chain employs TRBV28 and TRBJ2-5; TRBD1 agrees at 7 bases. The CDR3 totals 16 residues. J gave up 5 bases and V 7 bases, and 16 bases lay outside the gene matches. Germline V CDR1 and CDR2: MDHEN, SYDVKM. CDR3 DNA sequence: TGTGCCAGCAAACCATCCGACAGGGTGATGGAGGAGACCCAGTACTTC. It encodes CASKPSDRVMEETQYF.

V and J are TRBV29-1 and TRBJ1-1; a possible D gene is TRBD1 (5 bases). V shed 5 bases and J shed 0 bases, with 10 bases lying between them. The germline gives CDR1 SQVTM, CDR2 ANQGSEA. CDR3 length: 13 residues. The CDR3 sequence is CSVWAGMNTEAFF. The CDR3 DNA reads as TGCAGCGTTTGGGCAGGGATGAACACTGAAGCTTTCTTT.

In this sample, this clone turned up a few times. V gene TRBV18 combines with J gene TRBJ1-1; 7 bases fit TRBD1. This CDR3 spans 14 amino acids. The germline gives CDR1 KGHSH, CDR2 LQKENI. Losses at the gene ends were 3 bases for V and 3 bases for J; bases not matched to a gene: 4. This CDR3 reads CASSPLDRDTEAFF. In nucleotides, the CDR3 is TGTGCCAGCTCACCTCTTGACAGGGACACTGAAGCTTTCTTT.

This clone was detected a few times. Distinct nucleotide sequences in the sample also encode this CDR3. V and J are TRBV29-1 and TRBJ2-7, with D unclear. Trimming removed 2 bases from V and 2 bases from J, with 7 bases in between. The CDR3 covers 12 residues. The germline gives CDR1 SQVTM, CDR2 ANQGSEA. Here the CDR3 DNA reads TGCAGCGTTGAAAACAGACCCTACGAGCAGTACTTC. Translation: CSVENRPYEQYF.

This clone was picked up a small number of times. The genes are TRBV19 and TRBJ2-5; D ambiguous. The length of the CDR3 is 13 residues. Germline values: CDR1 LNHDA, CDR2 SQIVND (reference sequence). Trimming took 5 bases from V and 1 from J, leaving 8 bases between them. The CDR3 spells CASSDRFQETQYF. The DNA for the CDR3 is TGTGCCAGTAGTGATCGGTTCCAAGAGACCCAGTACTTC.

The V call is TRBV23-1, the J call TRBJ1-2, with D unresolved. TRBV23-1 is identified as an open reading frame with a role that is uncertain. Trimming took off 2 bases at V and 4 bases at J, with 11 bases between the two ends. CDR3 length equals 14 residues. The CDR3 sequence is CASSQNPPGYGYTF. The CDR3 DNA reads as TGCGCCAGCAGTCAAAACCCGCCGGGCTATGGCTACACCTTC.

This rearrangement joins TRBV30 to TRBJ2-7; a weak D match, TRBD1 (6 bases). V lost 4 bases and J 2 bases, leaving 12 bases between the germline ends. The CDR3 is 13 residues long. Germline V lookup: CDR1 GTSNPN, CDR2 SVGIG (reference sequence). The CDR3 nucleotides are TGTGCCTGGACCTGGGGACAAACCTACGAGCAGTACTTC. It translates to CAWTWGQTYEQYF.

The V gene is TRBV4-1, the J gene TRBJ2-5; D gene uncertain. Trimming shortened V by 1 base and J by 10 bases, and 7 bases separated the two germline ends. The CDR3 is 11 residues long. The germline CDR1 and CDR2 sequences are MGHRA and YSYEKL. CDR3 amino acids: CASSQGSRQYF. The CDR3 nucleotides are TGCGCCAGCAGCCAAGGGTCCCGCCAGTACTTC.

This clone has a handful of counts. The CDR3 spells CASSLGVAAIEQYF. CDR3 DNA: TGCGCCAGCAGCTTGGGGGTAGCGGCAATCGAGCAGTACTTC. This chain connects TRBV5-1 to TRBJ2-7; the D gene is possibly TRBD2 (6 bases). The CDR3 is 14 residues long. Germline V gene lookup returns CDR1 SGHRS and CDR2 YFSETQ. The V end lost 0 bases, the J end lost 6 bases, and 13 bases lay between the germline ends.

The chain uses TRBV5-1 and TRBJ2-3, with D perhaps TRBD2 (5 bases). CDR1 is SGHRS and CDR2 is YFSETQ in the germline V gene. The CDR3 is 15 amino acids. Deletions cut 4 bases from V and 2 bases from J, with 14 bases between. Here the CDR3 reads CASSVEERLTDTQYF. CDR3 bases: TGCGCCAGCAGCGTGGAGGAGCGACTCACAGATACGCAGTATTTT.

As to this clone: Its ends do not fully match the called genes, so a read error is possible. The chain employs TRBV29-1 and TRBJ1-1; no definite D call. CDR1 and CDR2 from the germline V gene are SQVTM and ANQGSEA. The CDR3 length is 10 residues. CDR3 sequence reads: CSVEARKSVF. The CDR3 coding sequence is TGCAGCGTTGAGGCACGGAAATCTGTCTTT.

V is TRBV29-1 and J is TRBJ2-1; 7 bases fit TRBD1. The length of the CDR3 is 15 residues. Germline trimming cut 6 bases from V and 1 base from J; bases unmatched to any gene: 9. CDR1 and CDR2 (germline): SQVTM, ANQGSEA. For the CDR3, the DNA is TGCAGCGTCGGTCCGGGACAGTTTTCCTACAATGAGCAGTTCTTC. It translates to CSVGPGQFSYNEQFF.